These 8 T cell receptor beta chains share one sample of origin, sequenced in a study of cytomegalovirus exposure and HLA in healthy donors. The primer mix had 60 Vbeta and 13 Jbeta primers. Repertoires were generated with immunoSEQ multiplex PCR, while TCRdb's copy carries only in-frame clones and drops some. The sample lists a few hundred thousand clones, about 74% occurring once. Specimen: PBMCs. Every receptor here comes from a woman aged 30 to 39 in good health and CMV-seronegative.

The CDR3 loop reads CASSLEGVDEKLFF. CDR3 sequence (DNA): TGTGCCAGCAGCTTAGAAGGGGTGGATGAAAAACTGTTTTTT. V is TRBV13 and J is TRBJ1-4, with a weak D call TRBD1 (5 bases). The germline V gene encodes CDR1 PRHDT and CDR2 FYEKMQ (reference sequence). The CDR3 is 14 residues long. The V gene lost 1 base and the J gene lost 6 bases, with 9 bases spanning the gap. The full variable domain, with the rest looked up from reference TRBV13 and TRBJ1-4, is AAGVIQSPRHLIKEKRETATLKCYPIPRHDTVYWYQQGPGQDPQFLISFYEKMQSDKGSIPDRFSAQQFSDYHSELNMSSLELGDSALYFCASSLEGVDEKLFFGSGTQLSVL.

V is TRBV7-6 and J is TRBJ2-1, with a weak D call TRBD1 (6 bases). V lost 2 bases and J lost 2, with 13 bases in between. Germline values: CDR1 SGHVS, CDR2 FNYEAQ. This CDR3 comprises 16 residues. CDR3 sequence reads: CASSLSAGATYNEQFF. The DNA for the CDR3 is TGTGCCAGCAGCTTATCGGCAGGGGCGACCTACAATGAGCAGTTCTTC. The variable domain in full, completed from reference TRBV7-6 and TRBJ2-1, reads GAGVSQSPRYKVTKRGQDVALRCDPISGHVSLYWYRQALGQGPEFLTYFNYEAQQDKSGLPNDRFSAERPEGSISTLTIQRTEQRDSAMYRCASSLSAGATYNEQFFGPGTRLTVL.

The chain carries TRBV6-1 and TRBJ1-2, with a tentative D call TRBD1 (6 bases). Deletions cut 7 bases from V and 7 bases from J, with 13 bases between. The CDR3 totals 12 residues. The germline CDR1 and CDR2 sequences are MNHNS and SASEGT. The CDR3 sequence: CASNNRVGGYTF. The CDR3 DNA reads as TGTGCCAGCAATAACAGGGTCGGTGGCTACACCTTC.

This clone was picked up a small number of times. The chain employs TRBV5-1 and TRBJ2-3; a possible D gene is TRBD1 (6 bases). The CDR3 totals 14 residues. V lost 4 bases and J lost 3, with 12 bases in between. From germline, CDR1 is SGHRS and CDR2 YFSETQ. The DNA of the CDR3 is TGCGCCAGCAGCGGGGGCATGGGGACAGATACGCAGTATTTT. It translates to CASSGGMGTDTQYF.

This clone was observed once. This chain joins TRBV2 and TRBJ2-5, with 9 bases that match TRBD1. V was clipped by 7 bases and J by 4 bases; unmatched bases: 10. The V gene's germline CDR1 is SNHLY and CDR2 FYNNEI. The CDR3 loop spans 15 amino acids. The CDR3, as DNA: TGTGCCAGCAACGAACAGGGGGCGGTGGGAGAGACCCAGTACTTC. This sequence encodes CASNEQGAVGETQYF.

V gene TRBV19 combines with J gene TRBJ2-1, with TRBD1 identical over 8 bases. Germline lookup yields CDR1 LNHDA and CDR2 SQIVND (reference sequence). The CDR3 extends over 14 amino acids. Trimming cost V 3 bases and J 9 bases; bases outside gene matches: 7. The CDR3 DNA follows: TGTGCCAGTAGTATTGACAGGGGCCCTTTTGAGCAGTTCTTC. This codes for CASSIDRGPFEQFF. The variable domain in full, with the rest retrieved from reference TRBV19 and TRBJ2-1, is DGGITQSPKYLFRKEGQNVTLSCEQNLNHDAMYWYRQDPGQGLRLIYYSQIVNDFQKGDIAEGYSVSREKKESFPLTVTSAQKNPTAFYLCASSIDRGPFEQFFGPGTRLTVL.

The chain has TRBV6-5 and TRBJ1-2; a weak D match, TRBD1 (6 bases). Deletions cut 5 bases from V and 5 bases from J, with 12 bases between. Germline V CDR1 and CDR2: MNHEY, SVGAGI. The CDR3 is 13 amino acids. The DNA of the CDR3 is TGTGCCAGCAGTGAGCTGCAGGGGTATGGCTACACCTTC. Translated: CASSELQGYGYTF.

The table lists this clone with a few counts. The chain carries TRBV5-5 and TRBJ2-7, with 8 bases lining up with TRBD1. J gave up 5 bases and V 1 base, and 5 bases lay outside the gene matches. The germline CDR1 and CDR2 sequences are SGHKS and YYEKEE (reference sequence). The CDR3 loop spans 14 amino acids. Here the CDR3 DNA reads TGTGCCAGCAGCTTGCAGGGACAGGTGGACGAGCAGTACTTC. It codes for CASSLQGQVDEQYF.